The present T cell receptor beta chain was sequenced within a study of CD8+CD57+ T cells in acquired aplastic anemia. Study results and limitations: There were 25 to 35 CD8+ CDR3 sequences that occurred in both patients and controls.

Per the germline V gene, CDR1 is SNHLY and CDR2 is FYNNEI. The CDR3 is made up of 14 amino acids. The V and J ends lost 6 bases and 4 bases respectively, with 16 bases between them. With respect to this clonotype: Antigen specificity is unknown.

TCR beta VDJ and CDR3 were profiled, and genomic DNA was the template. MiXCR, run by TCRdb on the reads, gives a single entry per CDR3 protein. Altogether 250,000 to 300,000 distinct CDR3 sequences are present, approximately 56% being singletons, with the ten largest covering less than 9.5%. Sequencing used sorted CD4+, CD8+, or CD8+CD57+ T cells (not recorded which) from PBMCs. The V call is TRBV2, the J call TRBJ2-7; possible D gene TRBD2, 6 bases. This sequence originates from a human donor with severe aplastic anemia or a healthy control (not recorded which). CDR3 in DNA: TGTGCCAGCAGGGGGACTGCCGCCGGATACGAGCAGTACTTC. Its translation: CASRGTAAGYEQYF.